The clone carrying this TCR beta chain was seen more than once but under ten times. What it binds is not known. This entry belongs to a study of T cells after yellow fever vaccination. Germline V gene data show CDR1 as DFQATT and CDR2 as SNEGSKA (reference sequence). The CDR3 is 16 amino acids. V dropped 0 bases and J dropped 5; count of bases not matched to a gene: 8. Study-wide points: The secondary response was weaker, and its peak arrived faster, on day 5 versus 15. Contaminants from the bulk population, in the form of abundant clonotypes, could be found in FACS-sorted repertoires. Boosting was followed by the reappearance of most primary-vaccination clones (just under 98% CD4, 85% to 90% CD8).

Production of TCR cDNA was by 5'RACE template switching, which also added a universal primer site and UMIs. TCRdb re-called the 5' RACE reads through MiXCR, storing one row per CDR3 protein. The sample shows some 670,000 distinct CDR3 sequences, 9% to 15% of them seen only once. The material was PBMCs, obtained on the day of the yellow fever booster vaccination. The chain combines TRBV20-1 with TRBJ2-3, with TRBD2 identical over 10 bases. The sequence was collected from a man in his thirties or forties who received the YFV17D yellow fever vaccine. This chain's CDR3 is CSARDSAGGPGDTQYF. CDR3 nucleotides: TGCAGTGCTAGAGACTCAGCGGGAGGGCCAGGAGATACGCAGTATTTT.